The sequence of this TCR beta chain was determined in a study of identical twins. Study conclusions and caveats: With abundant cord blood beta clonotypes, insertions were fewer; memory repertoires showed no such pattern.

As for this clonotype: Its antigen is unidentified.

TCRdb independently ran MiXCR on the 5' RACE reads; one entry per CDR3 protein. The sample lists 1.5 million to 2 million distinct CDR3 sequences, less than 40% occurring once. This clonotype originated in a newborn girl in good health. Sequencing was carried out using cord blood.

The CDR3 here is CATRGRTLYYEQYF. The CDR3 DNA sequence: TGTGCCACCAGAGGACGGACCCTTTACTACGAGCAGTACTTC. The chain joins TRBV15 to TRBJ2-7, with D unclear. There are 14 residues in the CDR3. Per germline, CDR1 LNHNV and CDR2 YYDKDF (reference sequence). V lost 6 bases to trimming and J lost 3 bases, with 15 bases between them.